This passage covers 18 T cell receptor beta chains from one sample sequenced in a study of beta chain features in type 1 diabetes. Every bit of the isolated RNA underwent reverse transcription, so sequencing read expressed TCRB transcripts. Only in-frame clones appear in the TCRdb table, and some are missing; sequencing was by immunoSEQ multiplex PCR. The sample consists of approximately 170,000 clones, roughly 9% of them appearing once. Sequencing was done on a sample of central memory CD4+ T cells from blood. These receptors all come from a woman younger than 30 in good health.

The chain employs TRBV6-5 and TRBJ1-1; D remains unclear. The ends were cut back, 6 bases at V and 7 bases at J, with 18 bases in the middle. CDR3 length: 14 residues. Germline values: CDR1 MNHEY, CDR2 SVGAGI. The CDR3 spells CASSPRRIALEAFF. The CDR3 coding sequence is TGTGCCAGCAGCCCTCGTAGAATCGCACTTGAAGCTTTCTTT.

The gene calls are TRBV7-9 and TRBJ2-5; D is undetermined. Trimming stripped 5 bases from V and 0 bases from J, with 10 bases between. Germline assignment: CDR1 SEHNR and CDR2 FQNEAQ (reference sequence). This CDR3 spans 14 amino acids. The DNA of the CDR3 is TGTGCCAGCAGCATCCTAGTGAACCAAGAGACCCAGTACTTC. Translating gives CASSILVNQETQYF.

This clone showed up just a few times. The chain recombines TRBV5-1 with TRBJ2-3, with D possibly TRBD1 on 5 matching bases. The CDR3 runs 13 residues. The ends were cut back, 4 bases at V and 5 bases at J, with 11 bases in the middle. Germline CDR1 and CDR2: SGHRS and YFSETQ. The CDR3 DNA reads TGCGCCAGCAGCAAAGGGCAGGGAGATACGCAGTATTTT. It translates to CASSKGQGDTQYF.

In its sample, this clone was seen a few times. V gene TRBV30 combines with J gene TRBJ2-2; TRBD2 might be the D (6 bases). Trimming cost V 2 bases and J 8 bases, with 12 bases left between them. This CDR3 has 13 amino acids. Germline values: CDR1 GTSNPN, CDR2 SVGIG (reference sequence). The DNA for the CDR3 is TGTGCCTGGAGTCAAGGGGCGGGAGGGGAGCTGTTTTTT. It yields the protein CAWSQGAGGELFF.

This clone was counted between two and nine times. V gene TRBV6-5 combines with J gene TRBJ1-5; 9 bases agree with TRBD1. The CDR3 consists of 13 residues. V was clipped by 5 bases and J by 4 bases; unmatched bases: 0. Germline CDR1 MNHEY, CDR2 SVGAGI. The CDR3 loop is CASSGTGNQPQHF. For the CDR3, the DNA is TGTGCCAGCAGTGGGACAGGGAATCAGCCCCAGCATTTT.

This clone was seen a few times. This sequence joins TRBV7-9 and TRBJ1-2, with 8 bases lining up with TRBD1. The trim removed 0 bases at V and 6 bases at J, leaving 9 bases unmatched. Per germline, CDR1 SEHNR and CDR2 FQNEAQ (reference sequence). The CDR3 totals 16 residues. CDR3 DNA: TGTGCCAGCAGCTTAGCCGAACAGGGGGGCGCTGATGGCTACACCTTC. Residues: CASSLAEQGGADGYTF.

This rearrangement joins TRBV5-1 to TRBJ2-7, with 9 bases identical to TRBD1. V shed 3 bases and J 6 bases; nucleotides not matched to a gene: 4. Germline CDR1 SGHRS, CDR2 YFSETQ. The CDR3 totals 13 residues. CDR3 amino acids: CASSWDRDGEQYF. In DNA, the CDR3 is TGCGCCAGCAGCTGGGACAGGGATGGCGAGCAGTACTTC.

This clone was picked up a small number of times. The chain uses TRBV2 and TRBJ2-1, with TRBD2 matching over 8 bases. The CDR3 consists of 16 residues. The germline CDR1 and CDR2 sequences are SNHLY and FYNNEI. With V trimmed by 3 bases and J by 1 base, 5 bases remained unmatched. CDR3 sequence: CASSEVQRGSYNEQFF. The CDR3 bases are TGTGCCAGCAGTGAGGTTCAGCGGGGGTCCTACAATGAGCAGTTCTTC.

The rearrangement links TRBV7-3 to TRBJ2-5; no firm D call. V lost 9 bases and J lost 5, with 16 bases in between. The CDR3 runs to 13 residues. Germline V gene sequence: CDR1 SGHTA, CDR2 FQGTGA. CDR3 coding DNA: TGTGCCAGTTCGCCGGCCATCGGGGAGACCCAGTACTTC. Protein sequence: CASSPAIGETQYF.

This clone occurred a few times. V gene TRBV7-2 combines with J gene TRBJ1-2; D call uncertain. The germline CDR1 and CDR2 sequences are SGHTA and FQGNSA. The CDR3 contains 13 residues. The ends were cut back, 3 bases at V and 2 bases at J, with 7 bases in the middle. CDR3 nucleotide sequence: TGTGCCAGCAGCTTGGGCATCAACTATGGCTACACCTTC. This codes for CASSLGINYGYTF. The whole variable domain, filled in from reference TRBV7-2 and TRBJ1-2, reads GAGVSQSPSNKVTEKGKDVELRCDPISGHTALYWYRQSLGQGLEFLIYFQGNSAPDKSGLPSDRFSAERTGGSVSTLTIQRTQQEDSAVYLCASSLGINYGYTFGSGTRLTVV.

There are a few counts of this clone. The chain joins TRBV9 to TRBJ2-2, with 10 nucleotides matching TRBD1. The V and J ends lost 4 bases and 5 bases, in that order; junction bases with no gene match: 2. Germline assignment: CDR1 SGDLS and CDR2 YYNGEE. The CDR3 loop spans 14 amino acids. The CDR3 bases are TGTGCCAGCAGCTTGGGACAGGGGACCGGGGAGCTGTTTTTT. Translation gives CASSLGQGTGELFF.

V gene TRBV6-5 combines with J gene TRBJ1-4; weak D call: TRBD1 (5 bases). Germline V gene sequence: CDR1 MNHEY, CDR2 SVGAGI. This CDR3 has 15 residues. V was pared by 6 bases and J by 0 bases, with 11 bases between. The CDR3: CASRLQDATNEKLFF. CDR3 coding DNA: TGTGCCAGCAGACTACAGGATGCAACTAATGAAAAACTGTTTTTT.

This clone was observed at least ten times. The chain's CDR3 is CATRGLPDTQYF. The CDR3 DNA follows: TGTGCCACCAGGGGACTGCCAGATACGCAGTATTTT. The rearrangement uses TRBV21-1 and TRBJ2-3; TRBD2 is the table's D call, not checked against the DNA. TRBV21-1 is a known pseudogene. This CDR3 is 12 amino acids long.

V and J are TRBV5-1 and TRBJ2-7; TRBD2 matches at 7 bases. CDR1 and CDR2 from the germline V gene are SGHRS and YFSETQ. CDR3 size: 14 residues. After removal of 1 base from V and 3 bases from J, the junction contained 4 bases not matched to a gene. Here the CDR3 reads CASSLTSADYEQYF. CDR3 nucleotide sequence: TGCGCCAGCAGCTTGACTAGCGCGGACTACGAGCAGTACTTC.

The rearrangement joins TRBV7-9 to TRBJ2-5; TRBD1 aligns across 9 bases. The V and J ends lost 5 bases and 3 bases, in that order; junction bases with no gene match: 4. The germline gives CDR1 SEHNR, CDR2 FQNEAQ (reference sequence). The CDR3 extends over 14 amino acids. Here the CDR3 DNA reads TGTGCCAGCAGCCGATGGGACAGGGAAGAGACCCAGTACTTC. Residues: CASSRWDREETQYF.

This clone was seen a few times. The chain employs TRBV9 and TRBJ1-1, with D perhaps TRBD1 (5 bases). Germline values: CDR1 SGDLS, CDR2 YYNGEE. The CDR3 contains 13 residues. The V gene lost 3 bases and the J gene lost 3 bases, with 9 bases spanning the gap. CDR3 coding DNA: TGTGCCAGCAGCGCCCAGACAGACACTGAAGCTTTCTTT. Amino acids: CASSAQTDTEAFF.

The rearrangement links TRBV30 to TRBJ1-2; 9 bases agree with TRBD1. The CDR3 runs 15 residues. CDR1 GTSNPN and CDR2 SVGIG come from the germline V gene (reference sequence). With 3 bases clipped from V and 3 bases from J, the junction kept 8 bases outside the gene matches. CDR3 DNA: TGTGCCTGGAGGAAAACCGGGACAGGGCACTATGGCTACACCTTC. Protein sequence: CAWRKTGTGHYGYTF.

V is TRBV7-9 and J is TRBJ2-3; 8 positions agree with TRBD2. V dropped 5 bases and J dropped 2; count of bases not matched to a gene: 9. The CDR3 runs 16 residues. In germline, CDR1 is SEHNR, CDR2 FQNEAQ (reference sequence). This CDR3 reads CASSPGQRGNTDTQYF. In nucleotides, the CDR3 is TGTGCCAGCAGCCCCGGCCAGCGGGGGAACACAGATACGCAGTATTTT.